This TCR beta chain was found in a study of regulatory T cells in long-lasting Graves disease (dated by TCRdb to about 2021). A note on the overall study: Persistent Graves' disease was defined as persistently positive TSH receptor autoantibodies together with antithyroid drug treatment for over 5 years. Peripheral blood TCR sequencing and RNA sequencing compared persistent Graves' disease patients with newly diagnosed Graves' disease patients. TCR sequencing covered roughly 13 persistent and 20 newly diagnosed Graves' disease patients, 33 samples in total. The study took place in China and was registered as a clinical trial. Persistent Graves' disease patients in the clinical cohort had taken antithyroid drugs for approximately ten years on average. Study-level results and caveats: Persistent patients shared more public clonotypes among themselves (2,741) than newly diagnosed patients did (roughly 920). Because the primary lesion, thyroid tissue, could not be accessed, the study looked at peripheral blood alone. Compared with newly diagnosed patients, patients with persistent Graves' disease had lower TCR Shannon entropy and fewer highly expanded clones, which suggests clonal expansion. Sequencing and analysis were restricted to the TCR beta chain. The authors noted that the small sample size was a limitation that may lower accuracy.

The library was generated by multiplex PCR. Sequenced on an Illumina HiSeq 4000. To build TCR beta libraries, CDR3 regions were amplified by Arm-PCR using iRepertoire HTBI primers. Before sequencing, the PCR products went through gel purification. In the source study's methods: Gene usage analysis of CDR3 amino acid clonotypes used the 55 to 80 TRBV and some 15 TRBJ segments found across samples. COPE and FqMerger were used to merge filtered high-quality paired reads into contigs. Contigs were aligned with BLAST to IMGT TRBV, TRBD and TRBJ reference genes, and CDR3 was defined per IMGT. Clonotypes above 0.1% frequency were classified as highly expanded clones. Repertoire diversity was measured by Shannon entropy, and V-J evenness by the Gini coefficient. Clonotypes shared by more than one individual were considered public. TCRdb ran its own pipeline on the public reads, namely fastp trimming at Q25 and MiXCR clone calling, and kept in-frame beta chains. Every entry covers one CDR3 protein and lists the most common genes and DNA from its rows. These V and J calls derive from TCRdb rather than the authors' analysis. The sample yields 400,000 to 500,000 distinct CDR3 sequences; 21% were counted once. About 13% of the sample belongs to the ten largest clones.

About this clonotype itself: Its antigen is currently not known. No clone much larger than this one lies a single base away; base qualities are absent.

The time point label corresponds to: persistent/refractory GD, antithyroid drugs over 5 years with positive TRAb. For both TCR sequencing and RNA sequencing, RNA was extracted from PBMCs using TRIzol. The diagnosis of Graves' disease followed American Thyroid Association guidelines. Patients were recruited from an endocrinology department in Xi'an, China. Each patient gave about 9.1 milliliters of peripheral blood, collected in an EDTA anticoagulant tube. Ficoll Paque Plus density gradient separation was used to isolate PBMCs, and no additional T cell sorting was done. An Agilent 2100 Bioanalyzer and agarose gel were used to check RNA quality, and a NanoDrop 2000 was used to measure RNA concentration. The sequence was collected from a female donor with Graves disease. This specimen consisted of peripheral blood mononuclear cells (PBMCs), obtained when the disease was refractory, from a patient treated with antithyroid drugs.

CDR3 loop: CASSLGYEAQYF. The nucleotide sequence reads TGTGCCAGCAGCTTAGGTTATGAGGCCCAGTACTTC. This chain joins TRBV13 to TRBJ2-5, with the D gene uncertain. CDR1 and CDR2 are drawn from the germline V gene (reference sequence): PRHDT, FYEKMQ. The CDR3 measures 12 amino acids from cysteine to phenylalanine. Solely the CDR3 DNA is kept, with 36 bases framed from the first base. Deletion took 0 bases off V and 9 bases off J, with a span of 8 bases between the germline ends.